Below, 21 T cell receptor beta chains from the same sample are listed, as sequenced in a study of T cell repertoires in cytomegalovirus infection. TCRdb used MiXCR to reprocess the reads, holding one entry per CDR3 protein. The data show 170,000 or so distinct CDR3 sequences, 14% seen once. Sequencing used PBMCs. Receptor source: a human donor in good health (CMV status not recorded). Some clones in this sample may be carry-over from other donors' samples.

This clonotype was seen many times. The rearrangement uses TRBV20-1 and TRBJ1-2, with D possibly being TRBD1 (5 bases). Between the trimmed V and J ends, which lost 1 base and 8 bases, there was a span of 14 bases. There are 13 residues in the CDR3. Germline values: CDR1 DFQATT, CDR2 SNEGSKA (reference sequence). The CDR3 loop reads CSARGINRGGYTF. The CDR3 bases are TGCAGTGCTAGAGGGATAAATAGGGGAGGCTACACCTTC.

This clonotype was detected only a few times. V gene TRBV29-1 combines with J gene TRBJ2-1, with D possibly being TRBD1 or TRBD2 (5 bases each). In germline, CDR1 is SQVTM, CDR2 ANQGSEA. The V gene lost 6 bases and the J gene lost 9 bases, with 12 bases spanning the gap. CDR3 length: 11 amino acids. The CDR3 is CSVIGGGEQFF. CDR3 in DNA: TGCAGCGTCATTGGGGGTGGTGAGCAGTTCTTC.

This chain links TRBV12-3 or TRBV12-4 with TRBJ1-2; D is unclear. V was clipped by 6 bases and J by 3 bases, with 14 bases between them. The CDR3 has 14 residues. The CDR3 region is CASSVDVADYGYTF. The CDR3 DNA reads as TGTGCCAGCAGCGTAGACGTAGCGGACTATGGCTACACCTTC.

V is TRBV29-1 and J is TRBJ2-7, with TRBD1 as a possible D gene (8 bases). Looked up from germline, CDR1 is SQVTM and CDR2 is ANQGSEA. The germline V and J ends were trimmed by 7 bases and 4 bases, with 17 bases remaining between them. The CDR3 totals 13 residues. The CDR3 nucleotides read TGCAGCGCCGCCGGACAGGGAGGGTACGAGCAGTACTTC. Protein sequence: CSAAGQGGYEQYF.

A few counts support this clonotype. The rearrangement joins TRBV7-7 to TRBJ2-1, with TRBD1 as a possible D gene (5 bases). V lost 2 bases, J lost 0 bases, and 8 bases lay in between. Germline CDR1 SSHAT, CDR2 FNYEAQ (reference sequence). The CDR3 is 15 residues long. This CDR3 reads CASSLRQSSYNEQFF. CDR3 DNA: TGTGCCAGCAGCTTACGACAGAGCTCCTACAATGAGCAGTTCTTC.

The J gene is TRBJ1-2, the V gene TRBV9, with D perhaps TRBD1 (5 bases). The V end was cut by 7 bases, the J end by 4 bases, with 14 bases between. CDR1 and CDR2 from the germline V gene are SGDLS and YYNGEE. This CDR3 has 13 amino acids. For the CDR3, the DNA is TGTGCCAGCGGATTTTCCGGGGGCTATGGCTACACCTTC. Translating gives CASGFSGGYGYTF.

This clonotype occurred a few times. The chain links TRBV5-1 to TRBJ1-6, with 9 bases aligning to TRBD1. Losses at the gene ends were 5 bases for V and 7 bases for J; bases not matched to a gene: 7. The germline V gene encodes CDR1 SGHRS and CDR2 YFSETQ. The CDR3 is 15 residues long. CDR3 residues: CASSEQGAGNSPLHF. CDR3 nucleotide sequence: TGCGCCAGCAGTGAACAGGGGGCTGGAAATTCACCCCTCCACTTT.

This clonotype was seen more than once but under ten times. The chain links TRBV15 to TRBJ1-6; perhaps TRBD1 as D (5 bases). The germline V gene has CDR1 LNHNV and CDR2 YYDKDF (reference sequence). CDR3 length equals 15 residues. Trimming left V 0 bases short and J 12 bases short, with 15 bases between. CDR3 sequence reads: CATSRDLVQGVPLHF. Written as DNA, the CDR3 is TGTGCCACCAGCAGAGATTTGGTCCAGGGTGTACCCCTCCACTTT.

The rearrangement uses TRBV4-2 and TRBJ2-1; the D gene could be TRBD1 or TRBD2 (6 bases each). There are 15 residues in the CDR3. Trimming cost V 4 bases and J 6 bases, with 16 bases left between them. From germline, CDR1 is LGHNA and CDR2 YNFKEQ. The CDR3 DNA follows: TGTGCCAGCAGCCTTAAAGTTGGGGGGCCCAATGAGCAGTTCTTC. Protein: CASSLKVGGPNEQFF.

The chain links TRBV14 to TRBJ1-2, with 10 bases identical to TRBD1. CDR3 length equals 13 residues. CDR1 SGHDN and CDR2 FVKESK come from the germline V gene. The J segment lost 10 bases and the V segment lost 5 bases, leaving 7 bases of the junction unmatched. The CDR3 DNA reads as TGTGCCAGCAGCGTGGGACAGGGGACCCTCTACACCTTC. This codes for CASSVGQGTLYTF.

This clonotype was found many times. CDR3 in amino acids: CASSRRGARNQETQYF. The CDR3 DNA is TGTGCCAGCAGTCGGCGGGGGGCCCGAAATCAAGAGACCCAGTACTTC. The V and J genes are TRBV2 and TRBJ2-5; 8 nucleotides align to TRBD2. The CDR3 is made up of 16 amino acids. Germline trimming cut 5 bases from V and 2 bases from J; bases unmatched to any gene: 10. Germline V gives CDR1 SNHLY, CDR2 FYNNEI. Full variable domain (outside the CDR3, taken from reference TRBV2 and TRBJ2-5): EPEVTQTPSHQVTQMGQEVILRCVPISNHLYFYWYRQILGQKVEFLVSFYNNEISEKSEIFDDQFSVERPDGSNFTLKIRSTKLEDSAMYFCASSRRGARNQETQYFGPGTRLLVL.

The table lists this clonotype with many counts. This chain connects TRBV7-2 to TRBJ1-1; the D is unclear. Germline loops: CDR1 SGHTA, CDR2 FQGNSA. Trimming cost V 0 bases and J 1 base, with 12 bases left between them. The CDR3 is 16 residues long. The CDR3 loop is CASSLALRLRNTEAFF. CDR3 nucleotide sequence: TGTGCCAGCAGCTTAGCGCTTAGGTTGAGGAACACTGAAGCTTTCTTT.

The rearrangement links TRBV2 to TRBJ2-1, with a tentative D call TRBD2 (6 bases). Germline lookup yields CDR1 SNHLY and CDR2 FYNNEI. The V gene lost 2 bases and the J gene lost 7 bases, with 21 bases spanning the gap. The CDR3 covers 17 residues. CDR3: CASSEKGGASMRNEQFF. As DNA, the CDR3 is TGTGCCAGCAGTGAAAAGGGCGGGGCTTCTATGAGGAATGAGCAGTTCTTC.

This clonotype has a count of ten or more. The rearrangement uses TRBV10-3 and TRBJ1-1, with 12 positions matching TRBD1. The length of the CDR3 is 17 residues. Looked up from germline, CDR1 is ENHRY and CDR2 is SYGVKD. V shed 3 bases and J 4 bases; nucleotides not matched to a gene: 9. CDR3 amino acids: CAISDGDRGRRATEAFF. In nucleotides, the CDR3 is TGTGCCATCAGTGACGGGGACAGGGGGCGCAGGGCCACTGAAGCTTTCTTT.

This clonotype was detected many times. The CDR3 protein is CASSFLNTGELFF. CDR3 DNA sequence: TGTGCCAGCAGCTTCTTGAACACCGGGGAGCTGTTTTTT. The rearrangement joins TRBV7-3 to TRBJ2-2; D remains unclear. Germline CDR1 and CDR2: SGHTA and FQGTGA. The V and J ends lost 3 bases and 1 base respectively, with 3 bases between them. The CDR3 length is 13 residues.

This clonotype was detected many times. The genes are TRBV7-2 and TRBJ2-3; D is possibly TRBD2 (6 bases). This CDR3 is 13 amino acids long. From germline, CDR1 is SGHTA and CDR2 FQGNSA. V lost 6 bases, J lost 3 bases, and 10 bases lay in between. The DNA for the CDR3 is TGTGCCAGCAGACATGCGGGAACAGATACGCAGTATTTT. It encodes CASRHAGTDTQYF.

At least ten counts were recorded for this clonotype. The chain carries TRBV20-1 and TRBJ1-3; tentative D call: TRBD1 (6 bases). The CDR3 is 16 residues long. In germline, CDR1 is DFQATT, CDR2 SNEGSKA (reference sequence). Trimming took off 3 bases at V and 3 bases at J, with 18 bases between the two ends. CDR3 nucleotide sequence: TGCAGTGCTAGCGGCCAGGGGTTATCTGGTGGAAACACCATATATTTT. As protein: CSASGQGLSGGNTIYF.

This clonotype has ten or more counts. The V gene is TRBV7-2, the J gene TRBJ1-1; D gene ambiguous. This CDR3 contains 12 residues. V was shortened by 0 bases and J by 11 bases, with 10 bases between the two germline ends. CDR1 SGHTA and CDR2 FQGNSA come from the germline V gene. The CDR3 loop is CASSLAGSGAFF. The DNA of the CDR3 is TGTGCCAGCAGCTTAGCTGGATCGGGGGCTTTCTTT.

The sample holds a few counts of this clonotype. The V call is TRBV7-9, the J call TRBJ1-1; D is undetermined. V lost 1 base and J lost 6, with 9 bases in between. This CDR3 has 13 residues. Germline V gene data show CDR1 as SEHNR and CDR2 as FQNEAQ (reference sequence). The DNA of the CDR3 is TGTGCCAGCAGCTTAGTTGGGGATCCTGAAGCTTTCTTT. Its translation is CASSLVGDPEAFF.

This clonotype was picked up a small number of times. The chain combines TRBV7-3 with TRBJ1-1, with TRBD1 as a possible D gene (5 bases). V lost 5 bases, J lost 6 bases, and 13 bases lay in between. Germline CDR1 reads SGHTA; CDR2 reads FQGTGA. CDR3 length equals 13 residues. CDR3 in DNA: TGTGCCAGCAGCCTTATCTTGGGGGCTGAAGCTTTCTTT. Amino acid sequence: CASSLILGAEAFF.

The chain couples TRBV29-1 to TRBJ2-5; no reliable D call. Germline-derived CDR1 and CDR2 are SQVTM and ANQGSEA. This CDR3 spans 13 amino acids. V lost 4 bases and J lost 2, with 11 bases in between. CDR3 sequence (DNA): TGCAGCGTTGGGAAGAGGTTGCAAGAGACCCAGTACTTC. Translated: CSVGKRLQETQYF.